The clone carrying this TCR beta chain was observed many times. Its specificity is unknown. This CDR3 region has 10 residues. Germline V gives CDR1 GTSNPN, CDR2 SVGIG (reference sequence). Trimming shortened V by 5 bases and J by 6 bases, and 4 bases separated the two germline ends. The data were taken from a study of identical twins. Whole-study findings and limits: Where out-of-frame alpha sequences were twin-shared, they showed excess low generation probability. Abundant cord blood beta clonotypes carried fewer insertions; memory repertoires showed none. Weaker excess sharing between twins was seen in beta out-of-frame sequences.

TCRdb independently ran MiXCR on the 5' RACE reads; one entry per CDR3 protein. The sample records around 370,000 distinct CDR3 sequences, 9% to 10% being singletons. This TCR was sampled from a woman between 50 and 59 years old in good health. The material sequenced was naive T cells sorted from blood. The rearrangement uses TRBV30 and TRBJ2-2; D gene uncertain. This CDR3 reads CAWGAGELFF. CDR3 DNA sequence: TGTGCCTGGGGGGCCGGGGAGCTGTTTTTT.